These 26 T cell receptor beta chains originate from one sample sequenced in a study of T cell repertoires in cytomegalovirus infection. Using its own MiXCR run on the reads, TCRdb lists one record per CDR3 protein. The profile covers a few hundred thousand distinct CDR3 sequences, with about 39% appearing a single time and 48% taken by the ten largest. Their target antigens are unknown. Here the sequenced sample was cultured PBMCs, taken from culture after CMV antigen stimulation. These receptors were taken from a human donor in good health (CMV status not recorded). Some clones in this sample may be carry-over from other donors' samples.

The chain joins TRBV7-8 to TRBJ1-2; D is possibly TRBD1 (5 bases). V shed 0 bases and J shed 2 bases, with 10 bases lying between them. Germline values: CDR1 SGHVS, CDR2 FQNEAQ. The CDR3 extends over 15 amino acids. This CDR3 reads CASSLARQRNYGYTF. CDR3 sequence (DNA): TGTGCCAGCAGCTTAGCCCGACAGAGAAACTATGGCTACACCTTC.

This clonotype was found a few times. The V call is TRBV12-3 or TRBV12-4, the J call TRBJ1-1; TRBD1 agrees at 7 bases. After removal of 4 bases from V and 0 bases from J, the junction contained 5 bases not matched to a gene. CDR3 length: 15 residues. CDR3 in amino acids: CASSSKGAMNTEAFF. The CDR3 nucleotides read TGTGCCAGCAGTTCTAAGGGGGCCATGAACACTGAAGCTTTCTTT.

This clonotype was counted between two and nine times. The rearrangement uses TRBV10-3 and TRBJ2-1, with TRBD1 matching 9 bases. This CDR3 has 16 amino acids. CDR1 is ENHRY, CDR2 SYGVKD, per germline. After removal of 0 bases from V and 7 bases from J, the junction contained 7 bases not matched to a gene. The CDR3 DNA follows: TGTGCCATCAGTGAGTCCACCGGGACAGGGTTAAATGAGCAGTTCTTC. It codes for CAISESTGTGLNEQFF.

This chain uses TRBV6-2 or TRBV6-3 with TRBJ2-3; the D gene could be TRBD1 or TRBD2 (5 bases each). V was clipped by 2 bases and J by 2 bases, with 11 bases between them. There are 15 residues in the CDR3. The V gene's germline CDR1 is MNHEY and CDR2 SVGEGT. CDR3 residues: CASSYGRGYTDTQYF. The CDR3 DNA reads TGTGCCAGCAGTTACGGTCGGGGCTACACAGATACGCAGTATTTT.

This clonotype came up a few times. CDR3 residues: CASSFWVSDTQYF. DNA for the CDR3: TGTGCCAGCAGTTTTTGGGTTTCAGATACGCAGTATTTT. The J gene is TRBJ2-3, the V gene TRBV12-3 or TRBV12-4; D uncertain. V was pared by 3 bases and J by 4 bases, with 8 bases between. The CDR3 has 13 amino acids.

The chain has TRBV20-1 and TRBJ1-2, with D perhaps TRBD1 (6 bases). The CDR3 runs to 13 residues. Trimming left V 3 bases short and J 4 bases short, with 12 bases between. CDR1 and CDR2 from the germline V gene are DFQATT and SNEGSKA (reference sequence). DNA for the CDR3: TGCAGTGCTAGCCTGGTGGGGGCCTATGGCTACACCTTC. It translates to CSASLVGAYGYTF.

J is TRBJ2-2 and V is TRBV6-5; D unresolved. With 2 bases removed from V and 4 bases from J, the gap between germline ends came to 8 bases. Germline V gene data show CDR1 as MNHEY and CDR2 as SVGAGI. The CDR3 loop spans 14 amino acids. CDR3: CASSYLIGTGELFF. CDR3 DNA sequence: TGTGCCAGCAGTTACCTCATCGGCACCGGGGAGCTGTTTTTT.

The chain recombines TRBV12-3 or TRBV12-4 with TRBJ2-5, with a possible D match to TRBD1 (6 bases). Trimming took 6 bases from V and 3 from J, leaving 14 bases between them. CDR3 length: 14 residues. The CDR3 reads CASRLTGLEETQYF. The CDR3 DNA is TGTGCCAGCAGGTTAACAGGGCTCGAAGAGACCCAGTACTTC.

This clonotype was seen more than once but under ten times. V is TRBV7-2 and J is TRBJ2-3; 9 nucleotides match TRBD2. The CDR3 is 15 residues long. Looked up from germline, CDR1 is SGHTA and CDR2 is FQGNSA. The V segment lost 4 bases and the J segment 5 bases; nucleotides outside the gene matches: 7. The CDR3, as DNA: TGTGCCAGCAGCTGGCTAGCGGGGAGGGGAGATACGCAGTATTTT. Amino acid sequence: CASSWLAGRGDTQYF.

V usage is TRBV7-2 and J usage is TRBJ2-7; D unclear. Trimming removed 4 bases from V and 3 bases from J, with 4 bases in between. Germline values: CDR1 SGHTA, CDR2 FQGNSA. There are 11 residues in the CDR3. This chain's CDR3 is CASSSFYEQYF. In DNA form, the CDR3 reads TGTGCCAGCAGCTCATTCTACGAGCAGTACTTC.

This sequence joins TRBV6-2 or TRBV6-3 and TRBJ2-7; 11 positions match TRBD1. V was pared by 6 bases and J by 3 bases, with 7 bases of the junction left unmatched. CDR3 size: 15 residues. Germline loops: CDR1 MNHEY, CDR2 SVGEGT. In DNA, the CDR3 is TGTGCCAGCAGGCCGGCCGGGACAGGGGGCTACGAGCAGTACTTC. This sequence encodes CASRPAGTGGYEQYF.

This chain links TRBV7-6 with TRBJ2-2; TRBD2 agrees at 9 bases. In germline, CDR1 is SGHVS, CDR2 FNYEAQ. V trimming: 3 bases; J trimming: 7 bases; junction bases outside the gene matches: 6. The CDR3 runs to 15 residues. Written as DNA, the CDR3 is TGTGCCAGCAGCTTTGCGGGAGGGCCTGGCGGGGAGCTGTTTTTT. Its translation is CASSFAGGPGGELFF.

The chain couples TRBV9 to TRBJ2-1; D call uncertain. There are 14 residues in the CDR3. V was clipped by 0 bases and J by 5 bases, with 9 bases between them. Germline V lookup: CDR1 SGDLS, CDR2 YYNGEE. The CDR3 region is CASSVAPQDNEQFF. CDR3 coding DNA: TGTGCCAGCAGCGTAGCTCCCCAAGACAATGAGCAGTTCTTC.

J is TRBJ2-3 and V is TRBV6-1; TRBD2 matches 9 bases. This CDR3 region has 16 residues. Unmatched junction bases numbered 8, after V lost 6 bases and J lost 1 base. Germline-derived CDR1 and CDR2 are MNHNS and SASEGT. The CDR3 protein is CASRPGLAMGTDTQYF. CDR3 in DNA: TGTGCCAGCAGGCCTGGACTAGCGATGGGCACAGATACGCAGTATTTT.

There are many counts of this clonotype. The V gene is TRBV7-8, the J gene TRBJ1-3; D remains unclear. The CDR3 consists of 16 residues. V shed 5 bases and J shed 2 bases, with 16 bases lying between them. Germline assignment: CDR1 SGHVS and CDR2 FQNEAQ. The CDR3 sequence is CASSPGLRRTGNTIYF. The CDR3 DNA sequence: TGTGCCAGCAGCCCCGGACTTAGGCGGACTGGAAACACCATATATTTT.

In this sample, this clonotype turned up a few times. This chain uses TRBV11-2 with TRBJ2-1; the match to TRBD2 covers 16 bases. The CDR3 is 18 residues long. CDR1 is SGHAT and CDR2 is FQNNGV in the germline V gene. Trimming took 5 bases from V and 13 from J; bases not matched to a gene: 17. The CDR3 region is CASSLGTSGRVGMLLQFF. The CDR3, as DNA: TGTGCCAGCAGCCTCGGGACTAGCGGGAGGGTTGGTATGTTACTTCAGTTCTTC. The full variable domain, in which reference TRBV11-2 and TRBJ2-1 provide the parts outside the CDR3, is EAGVAQSPRYKIIEKRQSVAFWCNPISGHATLYWYQQILGQGPKLLIQFQNNGVVDDSQLPKDRFSAERLKGVDSTLKIQPAKLEDSAVYLCASSLGTSGRVGMLLQFFGPGTRLTVL.

This clonotype has only a few counts. The chain carries TRBV12-3 or TRBV12-4 and TRBJ2-1, with D possibly TRBD2 on 6 matching bases. This CDR3 has 13 amino acids. Deletions cut 6 bases from V and 6 bases from J, with 12 bases between. The DNA of the CDR3 is TGTGCCAGCAGCTGGACTACCTCCAATGAGCAGTTCTTC. Amino acids: CASSWTTSNEQFF.

This clonotype has more than one count but fewer than ten. V and J are TRBV6-2 or TRBV6-3 and TRBJ2-1; 8 bases map to TRBD2. Looked up from germline, CDR1 is MNHEY and CDR2 is SVGEGT. The CDR3 is 14 residues long. The ends lost 4 bases at V and 4 bases at J; junction bases unmatched: 3. The CDR3 loop is CASSWGLVYNEQFF. CDR3 sequence (DNA): TGTGCCAGCAGTTGGGGACTAGTTTACAATGAGCAGTTCTTC.

The V call is TRBV7-8, the J call TRBJ1-2; D gene uncertain. V lost 5 bases and J 4 bases, leaving 14 bases between the germline ends. This CDR3 comprises 14 residues. Germline CDR1 SGHVS, CDR2 FQNEAQ. CDR3 sequence: CASSRPGRSYGYTF. The CDR3 coding sequence is TGTGCCAGCAGCCGCCCCGGGAGGAGCTATGGCTACACCTTC.

The rearrangement uses TRBV10-3 and TRBJ2-3; D unclear. CDR3 length: 14 residues. V was trimmed by 8 bases and J by 3 bases, leaving 15 bases between them. CDR1 ENHRY and CDR2 SYGVKD come from the germline V gene. In nucleotides, the CDR3 is TGTGCCATCTCCCAACCAAGCAAGACAGATACGCAGTATTTT. It codes for CAISQPSKTDTQYF.

This clonotype has more than one count but fewer than ten. Here the CDR3 DNA reads TGTGCCAGCAGTTACCCCCCAATGGAATCAAGCAATCAGCCCCAGCATTTT. Amino acid sequence: CASSYPPMESSNQPQHF. The J gene is TRBJ1-5, the V gene TRBV6-2 or TRBV6-3; the D is unclear. Trimming took off 2 bases at V and 1 base at J, with 15 bases between the two ends. CDR3 length: 17 amino acids. CDR1 and CDR2 from the germline V gene are MNHEY and SVGEGT.

The chain couples TRBV20-1 to TRBJ2-2; D is unresolved. Germline CDR1 and CDR2: DFQATT and SNEGSKA (reference sequence). The CDR3 sequence is 14 residues long. Between the trimmed V and J ends, which lost 3 bases and 4 bases, there was a span of 12 bases. In nucleotides, the CDR3 is TGCAGTGCTAGTCGTAAAGCTAGCACCGGGGAGCTGTTTTTT. It yields the protein CSASRKASTGELFF.

This clonotype was detected a few times. The chain recombines TRBV20-1 with TRBJ2-1, with 14 nucleotides matching TRBD2. V shed 0 bases, J shed 8 bases, and the junction held 18 bases outside the gene matches. The CDR3 sequence is 20 residues long. CDR1 and CDR2 (germline): DFQATT, SNEGSKA (reference sequence). The CDR3 coding sequence is TGCAGTGCTAGAGATCTGATAGGGACTAGCGGGAGCTCTAAGGGGGATGAGCAGTTCTTC. It translates to CSARDLIGTSGSSKGDEQFF.

The chain couples TRBV7-6 to TRBJ1-1, with D hard to call. The CDR3 totals 14 residues. The V end lost 5 bases, the J end lost 4 bases, and 14 bases lay between the germline ends. Germline loops: CDR1 SGHVS, CDR2 FNYEAQ. The CDR3 here is CASSIQSVSTEAFF. The DNA of the CDR3 is TGTGCCAGCAGCATACAATCCGTCAGCACTGAAGCTTTCTTT.

The genes are TRBV10-3 and TRBJ2-1; D is unclear. CDR3 length: 11 residues. CDR1 and CDR2 from the germline V gene are ENHRY and SYGVKD. V was cut by 7 bases and J by 3 bases, with 4 bases left in between. CDR3 coding DNA: TGTGCCATCACTGTCTACAATGAGCAGTTCTTC. Protein sequence: CAITVYNEQFF.

V gene TRBV12-3 or TRBV12-4 combines with J gene TRBJ1-2, with 8 bases that match TRBD1. After removal of 6 bases from V and 8 bases from J, the junction contained 11 bases not matched to a gene. CDR3 length: 14 residues. CDR3 region: CASSPGPGQGGYTF. CDR3 DNA: TGTGCCAGCAGCCCGGGGCCAGGACAGGGCGGCTACACCTTC.